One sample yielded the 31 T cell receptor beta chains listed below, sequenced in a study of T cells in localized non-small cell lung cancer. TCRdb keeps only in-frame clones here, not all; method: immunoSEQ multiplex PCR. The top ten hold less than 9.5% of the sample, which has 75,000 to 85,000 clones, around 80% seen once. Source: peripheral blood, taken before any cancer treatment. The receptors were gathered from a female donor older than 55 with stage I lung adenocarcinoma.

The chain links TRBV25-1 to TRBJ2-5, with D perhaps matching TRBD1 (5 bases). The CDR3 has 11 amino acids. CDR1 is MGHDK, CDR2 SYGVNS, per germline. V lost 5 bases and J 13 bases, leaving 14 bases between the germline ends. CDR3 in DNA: TGTGCCAGCAGTCGAATAGGACACCCGTACTTC. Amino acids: CASSRIGHPYF. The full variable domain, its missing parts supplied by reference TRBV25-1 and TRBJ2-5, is EADIYQTPRYLVIGTGKKITLECSQTMGHDKMYWYQQDPGMELHLIHYSYGVNSTEKGDLSSESTVSRIRTEHFPLTLESARPSHTSQYLCASSRIGHPYFGPGTRLLVL.

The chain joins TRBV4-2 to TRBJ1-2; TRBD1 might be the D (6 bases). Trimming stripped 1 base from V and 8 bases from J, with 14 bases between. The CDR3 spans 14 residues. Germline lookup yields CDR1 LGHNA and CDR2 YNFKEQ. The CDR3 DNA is TGTGCCAGCAGCCAAGTTGGGGGCGTAGGGGGCTACACCTTC. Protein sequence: CASSQVGGVGGYTF.

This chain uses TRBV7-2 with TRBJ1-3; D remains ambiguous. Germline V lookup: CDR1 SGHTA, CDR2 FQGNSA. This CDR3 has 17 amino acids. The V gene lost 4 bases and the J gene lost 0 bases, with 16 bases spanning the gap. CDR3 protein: CASSSVGRLLSGNTIYF. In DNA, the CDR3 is TGTGCCAGCAGCTCTGTAGGGAGACTCCTCTCTGGAAACACCATATATTTT. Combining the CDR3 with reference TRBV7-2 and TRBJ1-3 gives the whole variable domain GAGVSQSPSNKVTEKGKDVELRCDPISGHTALYWYRQSLGQGLEFLIYFQGNSAPDKSGLPSDRFSAERTGGSVSTLTIQRTQQEDSAVYLCASSSVGRLLSGNTIYFGEGSWLTVV.

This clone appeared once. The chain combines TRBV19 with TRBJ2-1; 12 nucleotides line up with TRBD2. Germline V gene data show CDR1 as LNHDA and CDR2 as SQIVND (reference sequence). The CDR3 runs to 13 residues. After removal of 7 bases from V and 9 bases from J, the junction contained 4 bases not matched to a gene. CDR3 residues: CASMSSGRGEQFF. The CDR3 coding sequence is TGTGCCAGTATGTCTAGCGGGAGGGGTGAGCAGTTCTTC.

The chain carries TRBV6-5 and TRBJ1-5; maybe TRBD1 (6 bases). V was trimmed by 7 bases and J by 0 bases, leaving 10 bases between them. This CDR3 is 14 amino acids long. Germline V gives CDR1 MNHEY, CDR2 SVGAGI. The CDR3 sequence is CASNGGGSNQPQHF. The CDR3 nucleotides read TGTGCCAGCAACGGAGGGGGTAGCAATCAGCCCCAGCATTTT.

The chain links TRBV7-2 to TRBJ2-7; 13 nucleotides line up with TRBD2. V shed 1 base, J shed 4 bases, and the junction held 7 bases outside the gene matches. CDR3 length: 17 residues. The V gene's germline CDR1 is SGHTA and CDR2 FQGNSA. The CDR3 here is CASSLVPGGLAGYEQYF. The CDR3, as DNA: TGTGCCAGCAGCTTAGTACCCGGGGGACTAGCGGGATACGAGCAGTACTTC. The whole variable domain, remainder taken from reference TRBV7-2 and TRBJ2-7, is GAGVSQSPSNKVTEKGKDVELRCDPISGHTALYWYRQSLGQGLEFLIYFQGNSAPDKSGLPSDRFSAERTGGSVSTLTIQRTQQEDSAVYLCASSLVPGGLAGYEQYFGPGTRLTVT.

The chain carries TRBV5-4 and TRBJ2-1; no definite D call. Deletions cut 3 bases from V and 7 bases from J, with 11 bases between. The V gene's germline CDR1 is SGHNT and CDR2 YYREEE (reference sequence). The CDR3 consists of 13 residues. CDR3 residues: CASSSRDMNEQFF. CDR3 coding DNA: TGTGCCAGCAGCTCAAGGGATATGAATGAGCAGTTCTTC.

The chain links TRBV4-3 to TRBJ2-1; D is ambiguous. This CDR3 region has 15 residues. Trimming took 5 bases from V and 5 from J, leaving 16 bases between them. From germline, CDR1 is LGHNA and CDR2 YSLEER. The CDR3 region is CASSDITENDNEQFF. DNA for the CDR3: TGCGCCAGCAGCGACATCACAGAGAACGACAATGAGCAGTTCTTC.

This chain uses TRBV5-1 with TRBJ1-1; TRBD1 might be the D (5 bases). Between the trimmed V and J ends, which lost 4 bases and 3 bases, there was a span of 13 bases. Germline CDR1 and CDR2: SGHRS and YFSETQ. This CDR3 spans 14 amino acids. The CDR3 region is CASSRGQGDTEAFF. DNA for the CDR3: TGCGCCAGCAGCCGCGGCCAGGGCGACACTGAAGCTTTCTTT.

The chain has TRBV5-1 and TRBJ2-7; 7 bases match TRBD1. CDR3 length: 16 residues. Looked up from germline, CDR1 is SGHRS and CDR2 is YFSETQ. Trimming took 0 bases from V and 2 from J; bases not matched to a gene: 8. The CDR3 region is CASSLGDRAGTYEQYF. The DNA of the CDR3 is TGCGCCAGCAGCTTGGGTGACAGGGCTGGAACCTACGAGCAGTACTTC.

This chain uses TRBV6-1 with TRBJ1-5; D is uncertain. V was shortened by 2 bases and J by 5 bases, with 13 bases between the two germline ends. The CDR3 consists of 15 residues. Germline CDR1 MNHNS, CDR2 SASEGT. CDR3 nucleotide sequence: TGTGCCAGCAGTGAAATCTGGCCAGCCCATCAGCCCCAGCATTTT. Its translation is CASSEIWPAHQPQHF.

Written as DNA, the CDR3 is TGTGCCAGCAGTTTATGGGGGGGGCTGAGCTACGAGCAGTACTTC. Protein: CASSLWGGLSYEQYF. The chain carries TRBV28 and TRBJ2-7, with a tentative D call TRBD2 (7 bases). The V end was cut by 0 bases, the J end by 3 bases, with 12 bases between. CDR3 length equals 15 residues. CDR1 is MDHEN and CDR2 is SYDVKM in the germline V gene.

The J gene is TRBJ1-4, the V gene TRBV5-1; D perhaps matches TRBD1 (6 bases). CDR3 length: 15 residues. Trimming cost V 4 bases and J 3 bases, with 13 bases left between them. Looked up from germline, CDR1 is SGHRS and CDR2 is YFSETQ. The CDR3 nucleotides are TGCGCCAGCAGCACTCAGGGGATCGCTAATGAAAAACTGTTTTTT. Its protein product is CASSTQGIANEKLFF.

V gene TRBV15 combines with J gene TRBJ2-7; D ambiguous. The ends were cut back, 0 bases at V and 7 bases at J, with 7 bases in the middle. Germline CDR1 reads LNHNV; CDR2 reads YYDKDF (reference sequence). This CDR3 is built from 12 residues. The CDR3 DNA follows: TGTGCCACCAGCAGAGATAAGGGAGAGCAGTACTTC. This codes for CATSRDKGEQYF.

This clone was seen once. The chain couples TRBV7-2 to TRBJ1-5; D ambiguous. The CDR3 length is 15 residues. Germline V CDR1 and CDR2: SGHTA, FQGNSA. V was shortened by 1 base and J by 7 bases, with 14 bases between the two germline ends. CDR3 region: CASSLVRQVGQPQHF. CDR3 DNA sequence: TGTGCCAGCAGCTTAGTACGGCAGGTAGGGCAGCCCCAGCATTTT.

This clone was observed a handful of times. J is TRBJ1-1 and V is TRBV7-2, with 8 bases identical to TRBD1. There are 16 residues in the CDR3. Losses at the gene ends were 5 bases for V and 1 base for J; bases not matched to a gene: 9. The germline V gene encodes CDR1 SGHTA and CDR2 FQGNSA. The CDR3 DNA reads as TGTGCCAGCAGCCCCTCATGGACAGGGTGGAACACTGAAGCTTTCTTT. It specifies CASSPSWTGWNTEAFF.

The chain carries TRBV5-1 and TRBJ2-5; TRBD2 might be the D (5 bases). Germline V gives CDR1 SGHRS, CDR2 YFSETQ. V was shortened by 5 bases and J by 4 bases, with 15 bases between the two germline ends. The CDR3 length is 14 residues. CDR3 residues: CASRTTFEGETQYF. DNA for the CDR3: TGCGCCAGCAGAACCACCTTCGAGGGAGAGACCCAGTACTTC.

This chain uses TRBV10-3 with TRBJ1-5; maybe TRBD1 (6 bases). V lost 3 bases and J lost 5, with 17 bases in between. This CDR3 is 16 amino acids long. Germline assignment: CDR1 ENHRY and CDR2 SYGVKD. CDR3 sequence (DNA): TGTGCCATCAGTGAACGAAGGGGGGATGCGTATCAGCCCCAGCATTTT. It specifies CAISERRGDAYQPQHF.

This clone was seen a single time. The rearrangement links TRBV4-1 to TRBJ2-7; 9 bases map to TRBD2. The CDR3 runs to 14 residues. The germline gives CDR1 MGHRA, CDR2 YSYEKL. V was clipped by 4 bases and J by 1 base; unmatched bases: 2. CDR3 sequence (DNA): TGCGCCAGCAGCCTAGGACTAGCGTCCTACGAGCAGTACTTC. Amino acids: CASSLGLASYEQYF.

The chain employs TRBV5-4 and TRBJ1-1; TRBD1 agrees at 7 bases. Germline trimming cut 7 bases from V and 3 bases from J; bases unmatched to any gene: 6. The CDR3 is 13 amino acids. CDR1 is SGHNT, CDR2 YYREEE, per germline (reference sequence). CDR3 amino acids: CASRRQGDTEAFF. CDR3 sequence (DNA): TGTGCCAGCCGCAGACAGGGAGACACTGAAGCTTTCTTT.

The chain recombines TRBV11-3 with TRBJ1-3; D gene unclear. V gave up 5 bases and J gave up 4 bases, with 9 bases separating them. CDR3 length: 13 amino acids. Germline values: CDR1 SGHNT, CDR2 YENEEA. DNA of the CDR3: TGTGCCAGCAGCCCGGACGGCGGAAACACCATATATTTT. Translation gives CASSPDGGNTIYF.

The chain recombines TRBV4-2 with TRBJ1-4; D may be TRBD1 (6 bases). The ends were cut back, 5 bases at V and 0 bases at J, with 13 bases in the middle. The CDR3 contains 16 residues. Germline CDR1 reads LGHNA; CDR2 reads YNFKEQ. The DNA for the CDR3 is TGTGCCAGCAGCGGTTTCGGACAGTCAACTAATGAAAAACTGTTTTTT. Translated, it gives CASSGFGQSTNEKLFF.

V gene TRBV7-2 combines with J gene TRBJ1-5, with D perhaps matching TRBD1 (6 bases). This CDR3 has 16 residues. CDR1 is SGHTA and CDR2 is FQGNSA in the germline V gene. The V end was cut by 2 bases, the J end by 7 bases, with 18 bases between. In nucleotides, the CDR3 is TGTGCCAGCAGCTTAAAGGGAGGGGGGGGAAGGCAGCCCCAGCATTTT. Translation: CASSLKGGGGRQPQHF.

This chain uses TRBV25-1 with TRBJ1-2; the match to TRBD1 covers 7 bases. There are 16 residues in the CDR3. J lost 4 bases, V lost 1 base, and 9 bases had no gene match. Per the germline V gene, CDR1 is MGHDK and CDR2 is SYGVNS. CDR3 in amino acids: CASSEWEDRPIYGYTF. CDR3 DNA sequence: TGTGCCAGCAGTGAATGGGAGGACAGGCCGATCTATGGCTACACCTTC.

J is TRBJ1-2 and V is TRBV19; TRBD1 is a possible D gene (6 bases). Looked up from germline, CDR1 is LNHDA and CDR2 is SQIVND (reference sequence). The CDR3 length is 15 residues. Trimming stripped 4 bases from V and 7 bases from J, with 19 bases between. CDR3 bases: TGTGCCAGTAGTAAGAGGACAGACTTTGTACCTGGCTACACCTTC. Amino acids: CASSKRTDFVPGYTF.

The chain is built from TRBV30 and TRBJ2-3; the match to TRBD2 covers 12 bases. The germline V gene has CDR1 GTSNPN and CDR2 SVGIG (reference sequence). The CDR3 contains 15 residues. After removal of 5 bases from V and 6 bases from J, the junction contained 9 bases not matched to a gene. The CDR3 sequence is CAWGRLAGVADTQYF. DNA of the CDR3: TGTGCCTGGGGCAGACTAGCGGGAGTGGCGGATACGCAGTATTTT.

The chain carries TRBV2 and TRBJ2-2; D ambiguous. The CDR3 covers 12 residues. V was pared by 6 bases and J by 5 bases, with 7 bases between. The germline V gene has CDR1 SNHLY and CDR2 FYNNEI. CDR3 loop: CASRIMTGELFF. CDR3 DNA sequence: TGTGCCAGCAGGATAATGACCGGGGAGCTGTTTTTT.

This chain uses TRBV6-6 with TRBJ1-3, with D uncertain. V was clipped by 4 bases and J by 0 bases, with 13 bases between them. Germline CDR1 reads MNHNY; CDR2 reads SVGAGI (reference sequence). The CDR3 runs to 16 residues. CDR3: CASSFLGVSSGNTIYF. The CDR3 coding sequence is TGTGCCAGCAGTTTCCTGGGAGTGAGCTCTGGAAACACCATATATTTT.

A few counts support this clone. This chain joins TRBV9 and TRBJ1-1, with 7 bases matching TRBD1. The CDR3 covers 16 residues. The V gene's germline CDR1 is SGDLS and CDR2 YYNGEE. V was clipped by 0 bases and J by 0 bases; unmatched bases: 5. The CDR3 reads CASSVVTGRLNTEAFF. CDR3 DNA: TGTGCCAGCAGCGTAGTGACAGGGCGATTGAACACTGAAGCTTTCTTT.

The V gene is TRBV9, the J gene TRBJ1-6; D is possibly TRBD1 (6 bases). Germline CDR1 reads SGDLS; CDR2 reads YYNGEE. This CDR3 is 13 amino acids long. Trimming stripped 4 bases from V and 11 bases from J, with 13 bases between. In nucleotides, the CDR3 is TGTGCCAGCAGCTCCGGACAGAGTCCACCCCTCCACTTT. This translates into CASSSGQSPPLHF.

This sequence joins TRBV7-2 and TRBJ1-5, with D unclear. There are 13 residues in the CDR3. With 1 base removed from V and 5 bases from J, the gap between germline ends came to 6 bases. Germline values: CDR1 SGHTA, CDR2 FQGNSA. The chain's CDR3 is CASSLVLHQPQHF. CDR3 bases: TGTGCCAGCAGCTTAGTTTTGCATCAGCCCCAGCATTTT. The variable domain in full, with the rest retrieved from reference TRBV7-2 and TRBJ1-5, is GAGVSQSPSNKVTEKGKDVELRCDPISGHTALYWYRQSLGQGLEFLIYFQGNSAPDKSGLPSDRFSAERTGGSVSTLTIQRTQQEDSAVYLCASSLVLHQPQHFGDGTRLSIL.